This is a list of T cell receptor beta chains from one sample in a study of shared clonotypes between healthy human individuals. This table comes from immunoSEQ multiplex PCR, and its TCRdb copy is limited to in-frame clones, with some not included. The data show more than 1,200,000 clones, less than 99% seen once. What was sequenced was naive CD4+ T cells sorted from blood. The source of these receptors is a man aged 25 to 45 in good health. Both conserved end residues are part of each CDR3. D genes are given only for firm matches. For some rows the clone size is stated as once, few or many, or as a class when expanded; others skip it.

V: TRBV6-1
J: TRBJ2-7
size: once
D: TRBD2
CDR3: CASSGLSGRTTRLYEQYF
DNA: TGTGCCAGCAGTGGACTAAGCGGGAGGACAACTAGGCTCTACGAGCAGTACTTC

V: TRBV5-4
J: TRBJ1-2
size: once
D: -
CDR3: CASSRNDQGYTF
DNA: TGTGCCAGCAGCCGAAATGACCAAGGCTACACCTTC

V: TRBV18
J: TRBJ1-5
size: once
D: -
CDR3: CASSPDQSQPQHF
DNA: TGTGCCAGCTCACCGGACCAATCTCAGCCCCAGCATTTT

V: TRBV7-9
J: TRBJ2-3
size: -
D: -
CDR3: CASSSGTQGDTQYF
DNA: TGTGCCAGCAGCTCAGGGACCCAGGGCGATACGCAGTATTTT

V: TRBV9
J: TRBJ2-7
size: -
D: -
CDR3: CASSVEFGSSYEQYF
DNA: TGTGCCAGCAGCGTAGAGTTCGGGAGCTCCTACGAGCAGTACTTC

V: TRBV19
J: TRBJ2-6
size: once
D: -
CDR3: CASSPAMGPGSGANVLTF
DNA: TGTGCCAGTAGTCCCGCCATGGGGCCAGGATCTGGGGCCAACGTCCTGACTTTC

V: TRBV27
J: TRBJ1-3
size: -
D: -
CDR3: CASSLTAGTHRNTIYF
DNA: TGTGCCAGCAGTCTAACAGCCGGGACACATCGAAACACCATATATTTT

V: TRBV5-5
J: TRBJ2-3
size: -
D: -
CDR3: CASSDLLTDTQYF
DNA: TGTGCCAGCAGCGACCTGCTTACAGATACGCAGTATTTT

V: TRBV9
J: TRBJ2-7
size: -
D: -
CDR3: CASSLAWGSEQYF
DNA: TGTGCCAGCAGCCTCGCCTGGGGATCCGAGCAGTACTTC

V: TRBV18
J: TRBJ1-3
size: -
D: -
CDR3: CASSPPDRPNTIYF
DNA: TGTGCCAGCTCACCTCCCGACAGGCCGAACACCATATATTTT

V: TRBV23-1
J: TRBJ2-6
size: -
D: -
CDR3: CANRTDSSGANVLTF
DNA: TGCGCCAACCGGACAGACAGCTCTGGGGCCAACGTCCTGACTTTC

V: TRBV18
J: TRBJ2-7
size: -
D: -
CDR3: CASSATSYEQYF
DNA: TGTGCCAGCTCAGCCACGAGTTACGAGCAGTACTTC

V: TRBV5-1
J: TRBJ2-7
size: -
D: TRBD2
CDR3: CASSSGLAGGLYEQYF
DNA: TGCGCCAGCAGCTCGGGACTAGCGGGAGGCCTCTACGAGCAGTACTTC

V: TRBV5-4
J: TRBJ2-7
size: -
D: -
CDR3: CASSLKRDFTYEQYF
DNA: TGTGCCAGCAGCTTAAAACGGGATTTCACCTACGAGCAGTACTTC

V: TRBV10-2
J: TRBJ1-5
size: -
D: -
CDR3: CASSEPRNQPQHF
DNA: TGCGCCAGCAGCGAACCCCGGAATCAGCCCCAGCATTTT

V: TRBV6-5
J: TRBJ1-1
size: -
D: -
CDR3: CASSYWGRTEAFF
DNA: TGTGCCAGCAGTTACTGGGGGCGGACTGAAGCTTTCTTT

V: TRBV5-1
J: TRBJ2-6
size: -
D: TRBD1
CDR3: CASSISTGQVSGANVLTF
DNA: TGCGCCAGCAGCATATCGACAGGGCAAGTTTCTGGGGCCAACGTCCTGACTTTC

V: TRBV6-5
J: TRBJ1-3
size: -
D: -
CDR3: CASKPRTVAGNTIYF
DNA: TGTGCCAGCAAGCCCCGCACCGTTGCTGGAAACACCATATATTTT

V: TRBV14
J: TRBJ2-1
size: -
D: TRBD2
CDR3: CASTRAGGTYNEQFF
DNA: TGTGCCAGCACCAGAGCGGGGGGGACCTACAATGAGCAGTTCTTC

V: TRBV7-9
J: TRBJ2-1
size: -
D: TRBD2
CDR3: CASSLKGLAGYNEQFF
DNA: TGTGCCAGCAGCCTCAAGGGACTAGCGGGATACAATGAGCAGTTCTTC

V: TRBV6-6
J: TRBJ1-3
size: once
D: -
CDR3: CASSYSQGSMGNTIYF
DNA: TGTGCCAGCAGTTACAGCCAGGGTAGTATGGGAAACACCATATATTTT

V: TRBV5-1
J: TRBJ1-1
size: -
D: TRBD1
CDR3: CASSFNRGKNTEAFF
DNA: TGCGCCAGCAGCTTTAACAGGGGGAAGAACACTGAAGCTTTCTTT

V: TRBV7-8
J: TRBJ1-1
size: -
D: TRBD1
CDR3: CASSLARGHGTEAFF
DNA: TGTGCCAGCAGCTTAGCCAGGGGGCATGGCACTGAAGCTTTCTTT

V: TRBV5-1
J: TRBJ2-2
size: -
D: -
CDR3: CASSLSTNTGELFF
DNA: TGCGCCAGCAGCTTAAGCACTAACACCGGGGAGCTGTTTTTT

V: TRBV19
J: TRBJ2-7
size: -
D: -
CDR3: CASSIFPDTSYEQYF
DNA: TGTGCCAGTAGTATATTCCCGGACACCAGCTACGAGCAGTACTTC

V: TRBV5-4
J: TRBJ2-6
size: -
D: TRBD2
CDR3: CASSLEAGRLSGANVLTF
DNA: TGTGCCAGCAGCTTGGAAGCGGGACGCCTCTCTGGGGCCAACGTCCTGACTTTC

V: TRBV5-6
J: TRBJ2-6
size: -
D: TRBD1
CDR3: CASSLRTGLSGANVLTF
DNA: TGTGCCAGCAGCTTAAGGACAGGTCTCTCTGGGGCCAACGTCCTGACTTTC

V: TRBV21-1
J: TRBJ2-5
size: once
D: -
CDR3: CASSKEEAGSSMETQYF
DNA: TGTGCCAGCAGCAAAGAAGAGGCAGGGTCATCCATGGAGACCCAGTACTTC

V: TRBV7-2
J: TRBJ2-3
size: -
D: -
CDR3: CASSLVGADTQYF
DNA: TGTGCCAGCAGCTTAGTAGGGGCAGATACGCAGTATTTT

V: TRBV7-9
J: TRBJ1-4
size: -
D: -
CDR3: CASSFTGSNEKLFF
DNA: TGTGCCAGCAGCTTCACGGGGTCTAATGAAAAACTGTTTTTT

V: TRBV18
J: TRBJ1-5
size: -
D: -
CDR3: CASSPFFPDSLNQPQHF
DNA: TGTGCCAGCTCACCATTCTTCCCGGACAGTCTCAATCAGCCCCAGCATTTT

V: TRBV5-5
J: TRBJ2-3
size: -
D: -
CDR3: CASDRPGGTDTQYF
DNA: TGTGCCAGCGATAGACCAGGGGGCACAGATACGCAGTATTTT

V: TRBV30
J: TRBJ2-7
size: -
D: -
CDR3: CAWSVRTDQEQYF
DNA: TGTGCCTGGAGTGTAAGGACAGACCAAGAGCAGTACTTC

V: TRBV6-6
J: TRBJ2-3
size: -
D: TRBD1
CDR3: CASSPTGGAGDTQYF
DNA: TGTGCCAGCAGCCCTACAGGGGGCGCGGGAGATACGCAGTATTTT

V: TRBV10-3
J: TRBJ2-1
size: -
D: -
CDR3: CAISQGTEQFF
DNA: TGTGCCATCAGTCAGGGCACTGAGCAGTTCTTC

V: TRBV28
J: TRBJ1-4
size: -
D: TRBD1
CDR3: CASSFSGQDTEKLFF
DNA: TGTGCCAGCAGTTTTTCGGGACAGGATACTGAAAAACTGTTTTTT

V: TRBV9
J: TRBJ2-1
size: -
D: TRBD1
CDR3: CASSVGDRVGKYNEQFF
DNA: TGTGCCAGCAGCGTAGGGGACAGGGTGGGGAAATACAATGAGCAGTTCTTC

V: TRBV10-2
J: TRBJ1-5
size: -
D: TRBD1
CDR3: CASSQRQGNQPQHF
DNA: TGCGCCAGCAGCCAGCGACAGGGAAATCAGCCCCAGCATTTT

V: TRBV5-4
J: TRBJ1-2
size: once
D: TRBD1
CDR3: CASSLAGTGYGYTF
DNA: TGTGCCAGCAGCTTGGCCGGGACAGGATATGGCTACACCTTC

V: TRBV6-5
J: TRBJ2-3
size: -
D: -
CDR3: CASSYQLGGTDTQYF
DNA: TGTGCCAGCAGTTATCAGCTTGGAGGCACAGATACGCAGTATTTT

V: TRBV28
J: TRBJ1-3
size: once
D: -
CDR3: CASSRMDSFSGNTIYF
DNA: TGTGCCAGCAGCCGTATGGACAGTTTCTCTGGAAACACCATATATTTT

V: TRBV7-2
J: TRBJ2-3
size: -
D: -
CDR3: CASSFLPGGLDTQYF
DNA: TGTGCCAGCAGCTTCCTACCTGGGGGACTAGATACGCAGTATTTT

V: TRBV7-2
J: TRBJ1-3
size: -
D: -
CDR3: CASSPGGNTIYF
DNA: TGTGCCAGCAGCCCCGGTGGAAACACCATATATTTT

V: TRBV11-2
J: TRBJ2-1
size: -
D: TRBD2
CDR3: CASSFLVLAGYNEQFF
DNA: TGTGCCAGCAGCTTCCTGGTTCTAGCGGGATACAATGAGCAGTTCTTC

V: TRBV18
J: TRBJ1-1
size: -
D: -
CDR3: CASSPLRQRDTEAFF
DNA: TGTGCCAGCTCACCACTAAGACAGAGAGACACTGAAGCTTTCTTT

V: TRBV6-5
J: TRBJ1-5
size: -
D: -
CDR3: CASSLKGAAQPQHF
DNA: TGTGCCAGCAGCTTGAAAGGGGCGGCTCAGCCCCAGCATTTT

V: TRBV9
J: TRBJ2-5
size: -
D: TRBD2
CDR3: CASSPSAGGETQYF
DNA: TGTGCCAGCAGTCCCTCGGCGGGAGGAGAGACCCAGTACTTC

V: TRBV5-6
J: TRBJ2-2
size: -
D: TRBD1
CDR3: CASSLDRGLNGELFF
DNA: TGTGCCAGCAGCTTGGACAGGGGGCTAAACGGGGAGCTGTTTTTT

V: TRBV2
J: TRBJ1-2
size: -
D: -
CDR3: CASSESQGPYGYTF
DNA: TGTGCCAGCAGTGAAAGTCAGGGACCCTATGGCTACACCTTC

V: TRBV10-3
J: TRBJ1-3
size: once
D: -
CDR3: CAISTSGNTIYF
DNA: TGTGCCATCAGTACCTCTGGAAACACCATATATTTT

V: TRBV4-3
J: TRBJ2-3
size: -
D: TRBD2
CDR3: CASSLRLAGGSTDTQYF
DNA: TGCGCCAGCAGCCTCCGGCTCGCGGGAGGGAGCACAGATACGCAGTATTTT

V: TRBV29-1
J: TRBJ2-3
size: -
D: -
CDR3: CSVQGHTDTQYF
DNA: TGCAGCGTTCAGGGGCACACAGATACGCAGTATTTT